The rows below give T cell receptor beta chains drawn from one sample of a study of CD8 T cells in ankylosing spondylitis. TCRdb re-derived calls from the 5' RACE reads in MiXCR, one entry per CDR3 protein. The sample holds just over 300,000 distinct CDR3 sequences, under 25% seen once. Sequencing input: blood, either unsorted or a sorted T cell fraction (not recorded which). The source is a female donor with ankylosing spondylitis or in good health (not recorded which). The CDR3 runs from the conserved cysteine through the conserved F or W. The order of the fields is V gene, J gene, CDR3 protein.

TRBV7-8,TRBJ1-1,CASSLAQGSNTEAFF
TRBV10-2,TRBJ2-3,CATGTERRYF
TRBV20-1,TRBJ2-3,CSVIRGGGDTQYF
TRBV20-1,TRBJ1-6,CSAREATGGPSPLHF
TRBV15,TRBJ2-1,CATSLLGGGEQFF
TRBV9,TRBJ2-7,CASSLRSEPPYEQYF
TRBV7-7,TRBJ2-1,CASSPTLGLAGQFF
TRBV20-1,TRBJ2-7,CSGTRASGLDYEQYF
TRBV20-1,TRBJ2-1,CSAHRAGVTYNEQFF
TRBV20-1,TRBJ2-3,CSYRGQSTDTQYF
TRBV29-1,TRBJ2-3,CSVEEQGDTQYF
TRBV12-3/TRBV12-4,TRBJ1-1,CASSFRTSETEAFF
TRBV29-1,TRBJ2-5,CSVSLSQETQYF
TRBV28,TRBJ2-5,CASSLRWGLETQYF
TRBV20-1,TRBJ2-1,CSANSGGRGDEQFF
TRBV9,TRBJ2-3,CASSPGLMGGTQYF
TRBV20-1,TRBJ2-7,CSARIHSGPSSYEQYF
TRBV6-2/TRBV6-3,TRBJ2-1,CASSKAREYNEQFF
TRBV20-1,TRBJ2-2,CSARASGSGTGELFF
TRBV4-2,TRBJ2-2,CASSQVRSATGELFF
TRBV20-1,TRBJ2-3,CSADIAGSTDTQYF
TRBV7-2,TRBJ2-2,CASPGEKGRAGELFF
TRBV20-1,TRBJ2-7,CSASMGAGAYEQYF
TRBV29-1,TRBJ2-1,CSVDTSGGNEQFF
TRBV20-1,TRBJ1-2,CSAPFARGYTF
TRBV5-1,TRBJ2-3,CASSISPRGDTQYF
TRBV12-3/TRBV12-4,TRBJ2-3,CASSLGRVGADTQYF
TRBV6-2/TRBV6-3,TRBJ2-2,CASSYSTRINTGELFF
TRBV2,TRBJ1-5,CASSKDRGHNQPQHF
TRBV20-1,TRBJ2-3,CSAWAGLAGGDTQYF
TRBV29-1,TRBJ2-1,CSVGTSGSRDEQFF
TRBV20-1,TRBJ2-7,CSARPQSPGLHYEQYF
TRBV4-3,TRBJ2-1,CASSQEIAGGPKFF
TRBV5-1,TRBJ2-3,CASTRDAYTDTQYF
TRBV20-1,TRBJ2-1,CSARAPRGTDEQFF
TRBV7-9,TRBJ2-7,CASSYGRTSGDEQYF
TRBV6-5,TRBJ2-5,CASRRQETQYF
TRBV20-1,TRBJ2-5,CSARAAAVETQYF
TRBV5-5,TRBJ1-6,CASSLVGGRNSPLHF
TRBV7-9,TRBJ2-1,CASSLHEAQFF
TRBV6-5,TRBJ1-1,CASTGYRGTEAFF
TRBV4-3,TRBJ2-5,CASSQFGGRARETQYF
TRBV7-7,TRBJ2-1,CASSPLRTSGNEQFF
TRBV18,TRBJ2-1,CASSLAARSSYNEQFF
TRBV29-1,TRBJ1-2,CSVEASGGDYGYTF
TRBV20-1,TRBJ2-1,CSARDPGSSGDNEQFF
TRBV5-6,TRBJ1-4,CASSRRGTNEKLFF
TRBV2,TRBJ1-1,CASTSSQGSTEAFF
TRBV20-1,TRBJ2-1,CSASFVAYNEQFF
TRBV12-3/TRBV12-4,TRBJ2-5,CASSLGTVGETQYF
TRBV10-3,TRBJ1-2,CAISDGQGHYGYTF
TRBV28,TRBJ1-5,CASTPQTGASEPQHF
TRBV5-1,TRBJ2-1,CASSLDGSGNFNEQFF